Listed here are 20 T cell receptor beta chains from one sample, sequenced in a study of neurological immune-mediated disorders. One entry per CDR3 protein results from TCRdb running MiXCR on the 5' RACE reads. The table lists about 50,000 distinct CDR3 sequences, around 3.3% of them singletons. What was sequenced was PBMCs. These receptors originate from a man aged 35 to 55 with multiple sclerosis.

At least ten counts were recorded for this clonotype. The rearrangement links TRBV11-2 to TRBJ2-3, with 9 positions matching TRBD1. Germline trimming cut 5 bases from V and 8 bases from J; bases unmatched to any gene: 8. The CDR3 spans 14 residues. Germline V gene data show CDR1 as SGHAT and CDR2 as FQNNGV. CDR3 region: CASSALTTGGTQYF. In nucleotides, the CDR3 is TGTGCCAGCAGCGCACTTACGACAGGGGGTACGCAGTATTTT. Together with reference TRBV11-2 and TRBJ2-3, the CDR3 gives the full variable domain: EAGVAQSPRYKIIEKRQSVAFWCNPISGHATLYWYQQILGQGPKLLIQFQNNGVVDDSQLPKDRFSAERLKGVDSTLKIQPAKLEDSAVYLCASSALTTGGTQYFGPGTRLTVL.

Ten or more counts support this clonotype. The rearrangement joins TRBV20-1 to TRBJ1-1, with TRBD1 as a possible D gene (6 bases). CDR3 length: 11 amino acids. Per germline, CDR1 DFQATT and CDR2 SNEGSKA (reference sequence). The V gene lost 1 base and the J gene lost 6 bases, with 6 bases spanning the gap. CDR3 sequence (DNA): TGCAGTGCTAGAGGACAGGCTGAAGCTTTCTTT. This codes for CSARGQAEAFF.

This clonotype was detected many times. The chain links TRBV20-1 to TRBJ1-1; D is unresolved. Germline V CDR1 and CDR2: DFQATT, SNEGSKA (reference sequence). The CDR3 has 14 residues. Trimming removed 1 base at V and 1 base at J, with 10 bases between. CDR3 sequence reads: CSARVGRTNTEAFF. CDR3 coding DNA: TGCAGTGCTAGAGTGGGCAGGACGAACACTGAAGCTTTCTTT.

V is TRBV5-6 and J is TRBJ2-6; D remains ambiguous. The CDR3 has 14 amino acids. The V end lost 0 bases, the J end lost 13 bases, and 14 bases lay between the germline ends. Germline V gene lookup returns CDR1 SGHDT and CDR2 YYEEEE. The CDR3 protein is CASSLDSPTKVLTF. In DNA, the CDR3 is TGTGCCAGCAGCTTGGACAGCCCCACGAAAGTCCTGACTTTC.

At least ten counts were recorded for this clonotype. The germline gene is not matched at one end of the junction; a read error may be the cause. The genes are TRBV12-3 or TRBV12-4 and TRBJ1-5; D call uncertain. The length of the CDR3 is 12 residues. The CDR3 DNA is TGTGCCAGCACCCCGGGAAATCAGCCCCAGAATTTT. Its protein is CASTPGNQPQNF.

This clonotype was seen repeatedly, ten times or more. V is TRBV13 and J is TRBJ2-1; possible D gene TRBD1, 5 bases. CDR3 length: 16 amino acids. CDR1 PRHDT and CDR2 FYEKMQ come from the germline V gene (reference sequence). The V end was cut by 1 base, the J end by 2 bases, with 12 bases between. The CDR3 sequence is CASSLVQGGTYNEQFF. The CDR3 DNA follows: TGTGCCAGCAGCTTAGTTCAGGGTGGAACCTACAATGAGCAGTTCTTC.

This clonotype has more than one count but fewer than ten. The chain joins TRBV5-1 to TRBJ1-5; D possibly corresponds to TRBD1 (5 bases). CDR1 and CDR2 from the germline V gene are SGHRS and YFSETQ. The CDR3 has 14 residues. V was cut by 0 bases and J by 7 bases, with 11 bases left in between. Written as DNA, the CDR3 is TGCGCCAGCAGCTTGGTAGGGGAAGGGCAGCCCCAGCATTTT. Protein product: CASSLVGEGQPQHF.

As concerns this clonotype: A single base separates this from a much larger clone, so it may be a read error. The chain combines TRBV6-1 with TRBJ2-3; a weak D match, TRBD2 (6 bases). Trimming cost V 4 bases and J 2 bases, with 13 bases left between them. Per the germline V gene, CDR1 is MNHNS and CDR2 is SASEGT. This CDR3 has 15 amino acids. The CDR3 protein is CASSVSGIPTDTQYF. CDR3 coding DNA: TGTGCCAGCAGTGTTAGCGGAATACCCACAGATACGCAGTATTTT.

This clonotype was recorded many times. The CDR3 DNA follows: TGTGCCAGCAGTCCCGGGACAGGGGTGCGGTCACCCCTCCACTTT. Translated: CASSPGTGVRSPLHF. This chain uses TRBV12-3 or TRBV12-4 with TRBJ1-6; 10 nucleotides match TRBD1. V lost 5 bases to trimming and J lost 10 bases; unmatched junction nucleotides: 8. The length of the CDR3 is 15 residues.

This clonotype was counted many times. The chain employs TRBV9 and TRBJ2-5; D is unclear. Trimming took off 0 bases at V and 7 bases at J, with 10 bases between the two ends. Germline loops: CDR1 SGDLS, CDR2 YYNGEE. CDR3 length: 13 amino acids. The CDR3 protein is CASSVVADATQYF. CDR3 bases: TGTGCCAGCAGCGTAGTGGCCGACGCGACCCAGTACTTC.

This clonotype has a count of ten or more. The rearrangement uses TRBV20-1 and TRBJ2-5, with a possible D match to TRBD2 (7 bases). In germline, CDR1 is DFQATT, CDR2 SNEGSKA (reference sequence). V was shortened by 0 bases and J by 5 bases, with 10 bases between the two germline ends. This CDR3 region has 13 residues. The CDR3 region is CSAREGGGETQYF. The CDR3 DNA is TGCAGTGCTAGAGAGGGAGGGGGGGAGACCCAGTACTTC.

This clonotype was seen at least ten times. The chain couples TRBV5-1 to TRBJ1-4, with 9 bases aligning to TRBD1. Losses at the gene ends were 3 bases for V and 7 bases for J; bases not matched to a gene: 4. The CDR3 is 14 residues long. Germline-derived CDR1 and CDR2 are SGHRS and YFSETQ. This chain's CDR3 is CASSSTGGGEKLFF. CDR3 nucleotides: TGCGCCAGCAGCTCGACAGGGGGTGGTGAAAAACTGTTTTTT. Looking up the rest from reference TRBV5-1 and TRBJ1-4 gives the full variable domain: KAGVTQTPRYLIKTRGQQVTLSCSPISGHRSVSWYQQTPGQGLQFLFEYFSETQRNKGNFPGRFSGRQFSNSRSEMNVSTLELGDSALYLCASSSTGGGEKLFFGSGTQLSVL.

This clonotype was counted ten times or more. The V and J genes are TRBV5-5 and TRBJ2-7; possibly TRBD1 for D (6 bases). CDR1 and CDR2 (germline): SGHKS, YYEKEE (reference sequence). The V end was cut by 1 base, the J end by 0 bases, with 14 bases between. This CDR3 spans 16 amino acids. Here the CDR3 reads CASSLLPGHNSYEQYF. The CDR3 DNA sequence: TGTGCCAGCAGCTTGTTGCCGGGACACAACTCCTACGAGCAGTACTTC.

This clonotype was observed at least ten times. The chain joins TRBV5-1 to TRBJ1-1, with D unclear. Looked up from germline, CDR1 is SGHRS and CDR2 is YFSETQ. The CDR3 consists of 14 residues. Trimming took off 0 bases at V and 5 bases at J, with 11 bases between the two ends. The CDR3 protein is CASSLATGITEAFF. In DNA, the CDR3 is TGCGCCAGCAGCTTGGCCACGGGGATTACTGAAGCTTTCTTT. The full variable domain, its missing parts supplied by reference TRBV5-1 and TRBJ1-1, is KAGVTQTPRYLIKTRGQQVTLSCSPISGHRSVSWYQQTPGQGLQFLFEYFSETQRNKGNFPGRFSGRQFSNSRSEMNVSTLELGDSALYLCASSLATGITEAFFGQGTRLTVV.

This clonotype was seen at least ten times. J is TRBJ2-3 and V is TRBV5-1; 7 positions match TRBD2. The V segment lost 4 bases and the J segment 2 bases; nucleotides outside the gene matches: 10. This CDR3 comprises 16 residues. Per germline, CDR1 SGHRS and CDR2 YFSETQ. CDR3 in amino acids: CASSLVPGGATDTQYF. The CDR3 nucleotides read TGCGCCAGCAGCCTCGTCCCGGGGGGTGCCACAGATACGCAGTATTTT.

This clonotype occurred many times. The rearrangement joins TRBV6-2 or TRBV6-3 to TRBJ2-7, with D possibly being TRBD2 (5 bases). The CDR3 spans 12 residues. CDR1 MNHEY and CDR2 SVGEGT come from the germline V gene. The ends were cut back, 3 bases at V and 7 bases at J, with 10 bases in the middle. The CDR3 sequence is CASSYVGGEQYF. CDR3 nucleotide sequence: TGTGCCAGCAGTTATGTGGGCGGGGAGCAGTACTTC.

This clonotype was seen many times. The chain uses TRBV3-1 and TRBJ2-3; 11 bases are a match to TRBD2. The CDR3 sequence is 17 residues long. Germline values: CDR1 LGHDT, CDR2 YNNKEL (reference sequence). V shed 1 base, J shed 3 bases, and the junction held 6 bases outside the gene matches. The CDR3 reads CASSQVASGGLTDTQYF. CDR3 DNA sequence: TGTGCCAGCAGCCAAGTCGCTAGCGGGGGGCTGACAGATACGCAGTATTTT.

This clonotype came up many times. The chain recombines TRBV4-1 with TRBJ2-3; 8 bases agree with TRBD2. In germline, CDR1 is MGHRA, CDR2 YSYEKL. The CDR3 is 16 residues long. The V segment lost 3 bases and the J segment 0 bases; nucleotides outside the gene matches: 5. The CDR3 DNA reads as TGCGCCAGCAGCCAGGTAGCGGGGAGAAGCACAGATACGCAGTATTTT. Its translation is CASSQVAGRSTDTQYF.

The chain links TRBV6-5 to TRBJ1-1; maybe TRBD1 (5 bases). Trimming stripped 2 bases from V and 1 base from J, with 8 bases between. The CDR3 spans 14 residues. Germline CDR1 and CDR2: MNHEY and SVGAGI. In DNA form, the CDR3 reads TGTGCCAGCAGTTACAGGAGGGGGAACACTGAAGCTTTCTTT. This encodes CASSYRRGNTEAFF.

The sample holds many counts of this clonotype. The chain uses TRBV5-1 and TRBJ2-1, with 11 bases identical to TRBD2. The germline gives CDR1 SGHRS, CDR2 YFSETQ. The CDR3 is made up of 19 amino acids. V was pared by 4 bases and J by 8 bases, with 20 bases of the junction left unmatched. CDR3 amino acids: CASSLSPTSGGPPADEQFF. The CDR3 nucleotides are TGCGCCAGCAGCCTATCCCCCACTAGCGGGGGACCCCCGGCCGATGAGCAGTTCTTC.